This T cell receptor (beta chain) was sequenced during a study of shared clonotypes between healthy human individuals. The run depth of the assay was deep. Sequencing was performed with immunoSEQ multiplex PCR; in TCRdb, only in-frame clones are kept and a portion is missing. The sample has hundreds of thousands of clones, 80% to 95% seen once. Naivety among CD8 cells was defined by CD45RO negativity and positive CCR7 selection, thereby excluding terminally differentiated effector memory CD45RA+ cells. This receptor was taken from a young man in good health. Sequenced: naive CD8+ T cells sorted from blood.

In DNA, the CDR3 is TGTGCCAGCAGTGTAGCGGGCTACCAGGAGGAACAGTACTTC. Translated: CASSVAGYQEEQYF. The genes are TRBV6-6 and TRBJ2-7; 7 nucleotides align to TRBD2. The germline V gene encodes CDR1 MNHNY and CDR2 SVGAGI (reference sequence). V lost 5 bases to trimming and J lost 10 bases; unmatched junction nucleotides: 14. This CDR3 region has 14 residues.